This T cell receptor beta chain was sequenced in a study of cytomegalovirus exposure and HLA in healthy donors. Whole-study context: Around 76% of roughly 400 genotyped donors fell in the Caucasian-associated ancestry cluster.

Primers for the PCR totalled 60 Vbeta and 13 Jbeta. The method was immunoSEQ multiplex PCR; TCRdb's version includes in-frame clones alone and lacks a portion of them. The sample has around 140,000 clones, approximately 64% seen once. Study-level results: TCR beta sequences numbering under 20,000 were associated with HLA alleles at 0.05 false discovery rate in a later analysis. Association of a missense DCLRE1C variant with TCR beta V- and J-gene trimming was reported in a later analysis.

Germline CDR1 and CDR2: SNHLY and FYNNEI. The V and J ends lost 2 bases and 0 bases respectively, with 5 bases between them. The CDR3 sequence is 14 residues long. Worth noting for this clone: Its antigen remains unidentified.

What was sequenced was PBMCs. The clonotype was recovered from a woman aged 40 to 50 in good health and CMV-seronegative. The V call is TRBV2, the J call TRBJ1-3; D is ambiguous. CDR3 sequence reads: CASSEQVSGNTIYF. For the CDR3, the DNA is TGTGCCAGCAGTGAACAGGTCTCTGGAAACACCATATATTTT.